This T cell receptor (beta chain) was retrieved from a study of blood T cells in healthy people across ages. This clonotype appeared a few times. Primed by a sample-barcoded 5' primer and a J-beta primer mix, a second PCR proceeded for about 6 to 12 cycles. TCRdb used MiXCR to reprocess the 5' RACE reads, holding one entry per CDR3 protein. The table lists about 640,000 distinct CDR3 sequences, roughly 50% of them singletons. J lost 15 bases, V lost 2 bases, and 20 bases had no gene match. The germline CDR1 and CDR2 sequences are SGHTA and FQGNSA. CDR3 size: 17 residues. The J gene is TRBJ2-1, the V gene TRBV7-2, with TRBD2 matching 9 bases. The sequence was obtained from a man in his sixties in good health. Sequenced input: blood. In DNA, the CDR3 is TGTGCCAGCAGCTTAACCATCCCGGGCTACGGCGGGGGGGTGGGGTTCTTC. Residues: CASSLTIPGYGGGVGFF.